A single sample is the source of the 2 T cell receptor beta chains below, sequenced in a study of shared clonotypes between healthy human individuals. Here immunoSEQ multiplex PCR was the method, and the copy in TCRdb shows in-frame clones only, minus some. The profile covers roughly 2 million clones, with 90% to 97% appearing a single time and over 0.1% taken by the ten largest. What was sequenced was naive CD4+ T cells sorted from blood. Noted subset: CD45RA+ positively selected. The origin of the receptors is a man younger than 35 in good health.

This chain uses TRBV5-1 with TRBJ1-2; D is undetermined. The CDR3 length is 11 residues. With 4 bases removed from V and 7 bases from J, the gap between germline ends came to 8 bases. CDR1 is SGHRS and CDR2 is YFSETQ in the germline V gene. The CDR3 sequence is CASSHDTGYTF. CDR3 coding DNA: TGCGCCAGCAGCCATGACACTGGCTACACCTTC.

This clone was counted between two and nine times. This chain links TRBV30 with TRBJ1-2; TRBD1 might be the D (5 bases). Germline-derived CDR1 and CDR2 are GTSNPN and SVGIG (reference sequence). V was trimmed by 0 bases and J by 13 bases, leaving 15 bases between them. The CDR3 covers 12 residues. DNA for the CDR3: TGTGCCTGGAGTGTCCAGGGTATAATGTCCACCTTC. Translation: CAWSVQGIMSTF.